This record concerns one TCR beta chain sequence. This clone's antigen is unknown. No base qualities exist here, and no much larger clone lies one base off it. In total, approximately 690 healthy bone marrow donors made up the cohort. At the time of sampling, all cohort members were nominally healthy, though unrecorded immune exposures were likely present. The donor tested CMV seronegative, placing the donor among the approximately 360 seronegative members of the cohort. Every donor gave a peripheral blood sample, and the peripheral blood mononuclear cells from that sample were used for TCR beta sequencing. The Qiagen DNeasy Blood Extraction Kit was used to extract genomic DNA from the blood cell samples. The method behind the library was the immunoSEQ multiplex PCR assay. The multiplex PCR relied on a mix of 60 forward primers for TCR Vbeta segments and 13 reverse primers for TCR Jbeta segments. Amplification of the CDR3 region of rearranged TCR beta genes was performed with a multiplex PCR assay on genomic DNA. Amplified TCR beta libraries were sequenced as 87-base-pair reads on the Illumina HiSeq System. The published analysis was carried out like this. A later analysis counted about 76 million unique TCR beta chains across the 500 to 850 repertoires, and 9.5 million to 11 million of these chains were shared by at least two donors. To remove PCR and sequencing errors, raw reads were error-corrected and collapsed into unique sequences using a nearest-neighbor algorithm that merged closely related sequences. Alignment of CDR3 sequences to IMGT reference sequences was used to assign V, D and J gene segments. Each retained sequence needed at least a six-nucleotide match to both a V gene segment and a J gene segment. A rearrangement was called productive if the CDR3 had no stop codons and remained in frame with V and J, and every other rearrangement was called non-productive. Following IMGT convention, CDR3 was defined as the stretch from the second conserved V-encoded cysteine to the conserved J-encoded phenylalanine. The earlier analysis of 587 of the donors excluded sequences that lacked an unambiguous match to a single V gene segment. In an earlier analysis of several hundred of the donors, V segments were called functional above 56.7% productive rearrangements and were called segregating when the between-donor standard deviation exceeded 5%. A statistical classification framework was developed to diagnose cytomegalovirus status using the catalog of TCR beta chain sequences. In a later analysis, V and J genes were assigned by comparing TCR nucleotide sequences against IMGT/GENE-DB human TR gene sequences. In a later analysis, CDR3 sequences and most-parsimonious VDJ recombination scenarios were assigned using the TCRdist pipeline. In a later analysis, each TCR beta chain was defined by its CDR3 amino acid sequence together with its V-gene family, and reads without a unique V-gene family were excluded. A later analysis removed several hundred highly shared, low-generation-probability nucleotide sequences to deal with suspected cross-contamination and a sequencing artifact. In a later analysis, a clonal expansion index was calculated for each public chain from normalized within-repertoire ranks of inferred template counts. A later analysis computed generation probabilities with a VDJ recombination model fitted to out-of-frame rearrangements, and checked the results against IGoR. Hypergeometric tests were used in a later analysis to score TCR-TCR, TCR-HLA and TCR-CMV co-occurrence, with a repertoire-size bias correction applied to the TCR pairs. False discovery rates were estimated in a later analysis by permuting HLA or CMV assignments 20 times. In a later analysis, co-occurring TCRs were grouped using DBSCAN, and TCRdist sequence similarity was added for clustering within HLA-allele-positive subsets. Repertoires with fewer than 30,000 or more than 120,000 public chains were left out of co-occurrence clustering, as were four to six repertoires with anomalous nucleotide sharing. The source is immuneACCESS, and TCRdb retained only in-frame sequences with V and J called. Part of the clones is not carried over; for the studies checked, unresolved V genes explain less than half of this, and the remainder is unexplained. That table furnishes V, J and clone size, whereas the DNA furnished D and trimming. The sample has around 230,000 clones on record, roughly 85% of them singletons. The leading ten clones occupy about 2% of the sample.

The junction shows trimming of 6 bases on V and 3 bases on J, and the gene matches do not reach 7 bases of it. The germline V gene encodes CDR1 MNHEY and CDR2 SMNVEV (reference sequence). The CDR3 covers 15 residues, taking in both the cysteine and the phenylalanine. Kept here is only the CDR3 DNA, which spans 45 bases and is read in frame from base 1. The data were obtained in a study of cytomegalovirus exposure and HLA in healthy donors (dated by TCRdb to between 2016 and 2019). About the full investigation: According to an earlier analysis of a few hundred of the donors, some 170 million T cells yielded approximately 120 million unique TCR beta sequences and about 300 Gb of sequence data. Class I and class II HLA loci were covered by the typing at four-digit resolution. Approximately 300 gigabases of sequencing data and roughly 81 million unique TCR sequences made up an early release that covered around 640 HLA-typed donors. Typing coverage differed by locus: A, B, C, DRB1 and DQB1 were typed in roughly 620-630 donors, DQA1 in about 560, DPA1 in over 600, and DPB1 in 400 to 480. The study was designed to test whether signatures of past pathogen exposure could be identified by cataloging public T cell receptors. A later analysis re-analyzed previously published TCR beta repertoires from approximately 670 donors and added high-resolution HLA genotyping to study TCR occurrence patterns. Among the roughly 410 genotyped donors, approximately 81% belonged to the genetic ancestry cluster associated with self-reported Caucasian donors. Every repertoire in the discovery cohort had been generated on one and the same sequencing platform. To decide whether each TCR beta V gene segment behaved as functional or pseudogenic, an earlier analysis of some 600 of the donors relied on high-throughput TCR beta sequencing. In the later analysis, no new phenotypic data were used to find candidate immune exposures; instead, reliance was placed on TCR beta sequences and their occurrence across donors. To predict cytomegalovirus infection status, the study combined high-throughput TCR immunosequencing, statistical association of individual TCRs with disease status, and machine learning. Because of strong linkage in the cohort, 4 to 6 DR-DQ haplotypes were treated as single units for association and clustering. Across under 500 genotyped donors of the cohort, an average of 235,054 unique TCR beta nucleotide sequences per donor were sequenced, and 15% to 20% of those sequences were non-productive. The study profiled the T cell repertoires of 500 to 800 subjects by immunosequencing and related them to cytomegalovirus serostatus. A separate validation cohort of roughly 130 different subjects was used in addition to the approximately 700-subject first cohort. Donor age, sex, ethnicity and CMV serostatus were compiled alongside the repertoire data. A later genetic analysis used genome-wide SNP genotypes for about three fifths of the 666 donors, treating that subset as a discovery cohort.

The research as a whole found: HLA typing was unavailable for some donors at each locus, so association tests used only the typed subset. Linkage disequilibrium might explain the correlated functional status among segregating V segments, but an unknown experimental factor could not be ruled out. A later genetic analysis associated a missense DCLRE1C variant with V-gene and J-gene trimming of TCR beta chains, and an independent cohort replicated the association. Cytomegalovirus status was reported to be diagnosed by the classifier with high specificity and sensitivity in both the original and validation cohorts. Immune exposure information for the cohort was limited to CMV serostatus. When HLA alleles, especially DR and DQ, strongly co-occurred, attributing TCR associations to individual alleles was difficult. A further reported finding was that TCR beta sequences accurately predicted the HLA-A and HLA-B alleles for most subjects in the first cohort. The authors suggested that the approach could potentially be generalized to other disease states and immunological phenotypes. According to a later analysis, TCR association rates differed among HLA loci, with DRB1 alleles showing the most associated TCRs and HLA-C alleles showing the fewest. Several of the top co-occurrence clusters appeared to be linked to parvovirus B19, influenza, CMV and Epstein-Barr virus, according to a later analysis. In vitro tests confirmed that three of the cytomegalovirus-associated TCR beta chains recognize cytomegalovirus antigens. Some IMGT-functional V segments, including TRBV6-2 and TRBV6-3, could not be distinguished by the 87-base-pair reads and were therefore excluded. In an earlier analysis of a few hundred of the donors, most TCR beta V segments were observed in productive rearrangements about 87% or about 30% of the time, broadly matching IMGT annotations. A later analysis associated about 17,000 TCR beta sequences with specific HLA alleles at a false discovery rate of 0.05. The study listed 150 to 200 TCR beta chains as associated with cytomegalovirus. The cohort was sequenced for TCR beta chains only, and without alpha or paired-chain data the features that could be detected were limited. The sequencing pipeline was judged likely to have produced a cluster of highly shared sequence variants as a technical artifact. A later genetic analysis reported fewer N-insertions in productive TCRs among donors in an Asian-associated ancestry cluster than the approximately 670-donor mean. Roughly uniform sequencing depth across donors was assumed in presence/absence analyses, although this assumption may not hold. In a later analysis, most CMV-associated TCR beta chains were found to appear HLA-restricted, with HLA associations seemingly driven largely by CMV exposure. In a later analysis, HLA-associated TCR beta chains were found to be more clonally expanded and to have lower generation probabilities than equally common non-associated chains. Approximately 16 rarely observed V segments, including chromosome 9 orphons, were excluded from the earlier analysis of a few hundred of the donors because counts were too low. Across donors, most TCR sequences were observed very rarely, whereas some public TCRs were present in many individuals.

The V and J segments used are TRBV27 and TRBJ2-3, with TRBD2 matching 9 junction bases. The clonotype originates from a male donor in good health and CMV-seronegative. The source material was PBMCs. The CDR3 protein: CASRLAGVSTDTQYF. The nucleotide sequence is TGTGCCAGCAGACTAGCGGGTGTCTCAACAGATACGCAGTATTTT.